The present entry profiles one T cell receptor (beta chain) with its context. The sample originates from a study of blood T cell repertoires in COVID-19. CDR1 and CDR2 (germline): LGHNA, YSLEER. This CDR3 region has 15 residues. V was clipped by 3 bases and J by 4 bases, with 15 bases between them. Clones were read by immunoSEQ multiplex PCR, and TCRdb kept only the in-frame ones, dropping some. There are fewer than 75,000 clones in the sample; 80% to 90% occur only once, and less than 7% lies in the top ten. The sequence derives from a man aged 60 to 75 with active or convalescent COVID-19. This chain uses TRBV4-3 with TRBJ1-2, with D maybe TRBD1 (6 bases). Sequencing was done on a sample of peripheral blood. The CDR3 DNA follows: TGCGCCAGCAGCCAGGAAGGACAGAAGCCCTATGGCTACACCTTC. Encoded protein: CASSQEGQKPYGYTF.